These 28 T cell receptor beta chains were sequenced from one sample in a study of CD8+ T cells in alopecia areata. The sample's treatment: oral pan-JAK inhibitor, 5-10 mg twice daily. Following RNA extraction, reverse transcription yielded cDNA that acted as the sequencing template. The method was immunoSEQ multiplex PCR; TCRdb's version includes in-frame clones alone and lacks a portion of them. The table has 250,000 to 350,000 clones, 60% seen once. Sequences were derived from CD4+ T cells sorted from blood, sampled around week 53, from a patient treated with tofacitinib. Receptors originate from a human donor with alopecia areata.

The chain couples TRBV27 to TRBJ2-5; D uncertain. CDR1 and CDR2 (germline): MNHEY, SMNVEV (reference sequence). This CDR3 has 14 residues. Trimming removed 5 bases at V and 0 bases at J, with 10 bases between. The CDR3 nucleotides read TGTGCCAGCAGTCCCCGTCCGTACCAAGAGACCCAGTACTTC. Amino acid sequence: CASSPRPYQETQYF.

The chain couples TRBV20-1 to TRBJ2-3; 8 nucleotides line up with TRBD1. The CDR3 length is 11 residues. Germline CDR1 DFQATT, CDR2 SNEGSKA (reference sequence). V shed 4 bases and J 8 bases; nucleotides not matched to a gene: 2. CDR3 DNA: TGCAGTGCTATTGACAGGGGTACGCAGTATTTT. It translates to CSAIDRGTQYF.

This clone turned up a few times. The rearrangement links TRBV4-2 to TRBJ1-2, with D unclear. The CDR3 is 13 residues long. Germline CDR1 and CDR2: LGHNA and YNFKEQ. The ends were cut back, 0 bases at V and 6 bases at J, with 8 bases in the middle. For the CDR3, the DNA is TGTGCCAGCAGCCAAGAAACTGGGGATGGCTACACCTTC. Translating gives CASSQETGDGYTF.

The chain has TRBV20-1 and TRBJ1-2; D is uncertain. Per the germline V gene, CDR1 is DFQATT and CDR2 is SNEGSKA (reference sequence). The CDR3 runs 11 residues. The ends were cut back, 2 bases at V and 9 bases at J, with 10 bases in the middle. This chain's CDR3 is CSARQDYSYTF. The CDR3 DNA sequence: TGCAGTGCTAGACAGGATTATAGCTACACCTTC.

This sequence joins TRBV30 and TRBJ2-5; D ambiguous. CDR1 is GTSNPN and CDR2 is SVGIG in the germline V gene (reference sequence). With 2 bases removed from V and 1 base from J, the gap between germline ends came to 8 bases. The CDR3 loop spans 13 amino acids. The CDR3 sequence: CAWSTRSQETQYF. The DNA of the CDR3 is TGTGCCTGGAGTACCAGGAGCCAAGAGACCCAGTACTTC.

This clone was observed once. This chain connects TRBV20-1 to TRBJ2-3, with unresolved D. There are 11 residues in the CDR3. Trimming took 4 bases from V and 5 from J, leaving 7 bases between them. The germline gives CDR1 DFQATT, CDR2 SNEGSKA (reference sequence). The CDR3 is CSANFLDTQYF. The DNA for the CDR3 is TGCAGTGCTAATTTCTTAGATACGCAGTATTTT.

This clone was seen a few times. The J gene is TRBJ1-4, the V gene TRBV27, with D hard to call. CDR3 length: 14 amino acids. V shed 6 bases and J shed 7 bases, with 15 bases lying between them. Germline values: CDR1 MNHEY, CDR2 SMNVEV (reference sequence). CDR3 sequence (DNA): TGTGCCAGCAGCTCCTCCTGGGGTGGTGAAAAACTGTTTTTT. Translation gives CASSSSWGGEKLFF.

This clone was observed a few times. The chain employs TRBV4-3 and TRBJ2-7; D is unclear. V lost 0 bases to trimming and J lost 2 bases, with 17 bases between them. The CDR3 runs to 17 residues. CDR1 is LGHNA and CDR2 is YSLEER in the germline V gene. CDR3: CASSQELIGSQAYEQYF. The DNA for the CDR3 is TGCGCCAGCAGCCAAGAGCTGATAGGGTCCCAGGCCTACGAGCAGTACTTC.

Only a few counts were recorded for this clone. V and J are TRBV29-1 and TRBJ2-7; D is possibly TRBD2 (7 bases). The germline CDR1 and CDR2 sequences are SQVTM and ANQGSEA. The germline V and J ends were trimmed by 3 bases and 5 bases, with 17 bases remaining between them. The CDR3 is made up of 14 amino acids. The CDR3 loop reads CSVEGGAGANEQYF. CDR3 coding DNA: TGCAGCGTTGAGGGCGGGGCGGGGGCGAACGAGCAGTACTTC.

The V call is TRBV29-1, the J call TRBJ2-1; D tentatively fits TRBD1 or TRBD2 (5 bases each). The V and J ends lost 7 bases and 10 bases respectively, with 11 bases between them. The V gene's germline CDR1 is SQVTM and CDR2 ANQGSEA. The CDR3 sequence is 10 residues long. In DNA form, the CDR3 reads TGCAGCGGGAGTAGGGACGAGCAGTTCTTC. Translation gives CSGSRDEQFF.

The rearrangement uses TRBV6-6 and TRBJ1-2, with a possible D match to TRBD1 (6 bases). The CDR3 is made up of 13 amino acids. V lost 2 bases and J 4 bases, leaving 8 bases between the germline ends. Germline V gene lookup returns CDR1 MNHNY and CDR2 SVGAGI (reference sequence). In DNA, the CDR3 is TGTGCCAGCAGTTACGACAGGCTCTATGGCTACACCTTC. Its translation is CASSYDRLYGYTF.

This clone was detected a few times. V usage is TRBV18 and J usage is TRBJ2-3; 8 bases map to TRBD1. The CDR3 spans 14 residues. V dropped 6 bases and J dropped 1; count of bases not matched to a gene: 3. Per the germline V gene, CDR1 is KGHSH and CDR2 is LQKENI. The CDR3: CASSPTGGTDTQYF. Written as DNA, the CDR3 is TGTGCCAGCTCTCCGACAGGGGGCACAGATACGCAGTATTTT.

The rearrangement joins TRBV5-4 to TRBJ2-2; TRBD1 agrees at 7 bases. V lost 0 bases and J lost 5; bases outside the gene matches: 1. This CDR3 spans 14 amino acids. CDR1 is SGHNT, CDR2 YYREEE, per germline (reference sequence). Here the CDR3 reads CASSLGQGTGELFF. CDR3 coding DNA: TGTGCCAGCAGCTTGGGACAGGGAACCGGGGAGCTGTTTTTT.

The chain couples TRBV7-9 to TRBJ1-1; 8 bases map to TRBD1. The CDR3 consists of 12 residues. J lost 4 bases, V lost 6 bases, and 1 base had no gene match. In germline, CDR1 is SEHNR, CDR2 FQNEAQ (reference sequence). The DNA for the CDR3 is TGTGCCAGCAGAACAGGGGGCACTGAAGCTTTCTTT. Amino acid sequence: CASRTGGTEAFF.

The chain has TRBV11-2 and TRBJ2-5; 7 positions match TRBD1. Germline-derived CDR1 and CDR2 are SGHAT and FQNNGV. The CDR3 extends over 14 amino acids. V shed 4 bases, J shed 7 bases, and the junction held 9 bases outside the gene matches. This chain's CDR3 is CASSSGQSYGTQYF. CDR3 bases: TGTGCCAGCAGCTCGGGACAGTCCTATGGGACCCAGTACTTC.

The sample holds a few counts of this clone. This chain joins TRBV2 and TRBJ2-7, with D perhaps matching TRBD1 (5 bases). The V end was cut by 5 bases, the J end by 6 bases, with 8 bases between. Germline loops: CDR1 SNHLY, CDR2 FYNNEI. This CDR3 is built from 11 residues. This chain's CDR3 is CASSIRGEQYF. CDR3 nucleotides: TGTGCCAGCAGTATAAGGGGCGAGCAGTACTTC. The full variable domain, completed using reference TRBV2 and TRBJ2-7, is EPEVTQTPSHQVTQMGQEVILRCVPISNHLYFYWYRQILGQKVEFLVSFYNNEISEKSEIFDDQFSVERPDGSNFTLKIRSTKLEDSAMYFCASSIRGEQYFGPGTRLTVT.

There are a few counts of this clone. The chain couples TRBV7-3 to TRBJ2-3; D may correspond to TRBD1 or TRBD2 (5 bases each). The CDR3 has 14 residues. The V and J ends lost 6 bases and 2 bases respectively, with 12 bases between them. Germline CDR1 and CDR2: SGHTA and FQGTGA. The CDR3 coding sequence is TGTGCCAGCAGGGGACCCTTGTCCACAGATACGCAGTATTTT. It yields the protein CASRGPLSTDTQYF. Full variable domain (outside the CDR3, taken from reference TRBV7-3 and TRBJ2-3): GAGVSQTPSNKVTEKGKYVELRCDPISGHTALYWYRQSLGQGPEFLIYFQGTGAADDSGLPNDRFFAVRPEGSVSTLKIQRTERGDSAVYLCASRGPLSTDTQYFGPGTRLTVL.

V usage is TRBV5-1 and J usage is TRBJ1-1, with D maybe TRBD1 (6 bases). The ends were cut back, 6 bases at V and 4 bases at J, with 19 bases in the middle. The CDR3 is 15 amino acids. Per the germline V gene, CDR1 is SGHRS and CDR2 is YFSETQ. Written as DNA, the CDR3 is TGCGCCAGCAAGCTCCTTGGGGGCGCCGGCACTGAAGCTTTCTTT. Its protein is CASKLLGGAGTEAFF. The full variable domain, with the rest looked up from reference TRBV5-1 and TRBJ1-1, is KAGVTQTPRYLIKTRGQQVTLSCSPISGHRSVSWYQQTPGQGLQFLFEYFSETQRNKGNFPGRFSGRQFSNSRSEMNVSTLELGDSALYLCASKLLGGAGTEAFFGQGTRLTVV.

There are a few counts of this clone. V and J are TRBV29-1 and TRBJ2-3; no firm D call. V was cut by 3 bases and J by 2 bases, with 18 bases left in between. The CDR3 loop spans 16 amino acids. Germline CDR1 and CDR2: SQVTM and ANQGSEA. The CDR3 here is CSVDFPTLEFTDTQYF. The DNA of the CDR3 is TGCAGCGTTGATTTCCCGACGCTAGAATTCACAGATACGCAGTATTTT.

The rearrangement joins TRBV5-1 to TRBJ1-6, with D possibly matching TRBD1 (5 bases). The CDR3 contains 12 residues. The V end was cut by 4 bases, the J end by 10 bases, with 9 bases between. Germline V CDR1 and CDR2: SGHRS, YFSETQ. The CDR3 nucleotides are TGCGCCAGCAGCGTTGGGGACTCACCCCTCCACTTT. Protein sequence: CASSVGDSPLHF.

This chain joins TRBV20-1 and TRBJ1-2; tentatively, D is TRBD1 (5 bases). The germline V gene has CDR1 DFQATT and CDR2 SNEGSKA (reference sequence). The CDR3 is 11 residues long. Trimming took 3 bases from V and 5 from J, leaving 7 bases between them. This chain's CDR3 is CSARTAYGYTF. CDR3 sequence (DNA): TGCAGTGCTAGGACAGCGTATGGCTACACCTTC.

The sample holds a few counts of this clone. The chain carries TRBV6-5 and TRBJ1-6; possibly TRBD1 for D (5 bases). The CDR3 consists of 14 residues. The germline V gene encodes CDR1 MNHEY and CDR2 SVGAGI. Trimming removed 7 bases at V and 4 bases at J, with 11 bases between. The CDR3 coding sequence is TGTGCCAGCACGGAGGGGTTTTATAATTCACCCCTCCACTTT. This codes for CASTEGFYNSPLHF.

This clone was recorded only once. The CDR3 sequence is CASSQEAFYNEQFF. The DNA of the CDR3 is TGTGCCAGCAGCCAAGAAGCGTTCTACAATGAGCAGTTCTTC. The chain is built from TRBV4-2 and TRBJ2-1; D unclear. The V end lost 0 bases, the J end lost 3 bases, and 6 bases lay between the germline ends. There are 14 residues in the CDR3. From germline, CDR1 is LGHNA and CDR2 YNFKEQ.

Only a few counts were recorded for this clone. This sequence joins TRBV28 and TRBJ1-5; maybe TRBD1 (6 bases). Germline lookup yields CDR1 MDHEN and CDR2 SYDVKM. This CDR3 comprises 16 residues. V was pared by 6 bases and J by 0 bases, with 15 bases between. The CDR3 spells CASSSRGTPSNQPQHF. The CDR3 DNA is TGTGCCAGCAGCTCAAGAGGGACACCTAGCAATCAGCCCCAGCATTTT.

The chain recombines TRBV5-6 with TRBJ2-6, with 8 positions matching TRBD1. Trimming at V came to 5 bases and at J to 3 bases, leaving 13 bases not matched to a gene. Germline CDR1 is SGHDT and CDR2 is YYEEEE. The CDR3 has 18 residues. The CDR3 coding sequence is TGTGCCAGCAGTTTCCTCGACAGGGGCATAGGTGGGGCCAACGTCCTGACTTTC. Translated, it gives CASSFLDRGIGGANVLTF.

The chain is built from TRBV2 and TRBJ1-6; 8 bases align to TRBD1. The CDR3 spans 16 residues. The V gene end was trimmed by 6 bases and the J gene end by 0 bases; junction bases not matched to a gene: 4. Germline loops: CDR1 SNHLY, CDR2 FYNNEI. The chain's CDR3 is CASRGTGSSYNSPLHF. Written as DNA, the CDR3 is TGTGCCAGCAGGGGGACAGGCAGCTCCTATAATTCACCCCTCCACTTT.

The chain is built from TRBV6-6 and TRBJ1-1, with 7 nucleotides matching TRBD1. The CDR3 sequence is 15 residues long. Germline V CDR1 and CDR2: MNHNY, SVGAGI (reference sequence). J gave up 0 bases and V 6 bases, and 7 bases lay outside the gene matches. The CDR3 loop reads CASRPTGHLNTEAFF. CDR3 in DNA: TGTGCCAGCAGACCGACAGGGCACCTGAACACTGAAGCTTTCTTT.

This chain links TRBV6-5 with TRBJ2-7, with 8 bases identical to TRBD2. The CDR3 spans 13 residues. Unmatched junction bases numbered 2, after V lost 2 bases and J lost 5 bases. Per the germline V gene, CDR1 is MNHEY and CDR2 is SVGAGI. The DNA for the CDR3 is TGTGCCAGCAGTTACACGGGGGGGCACGAGCAGTACTTC. This codes for CASSYTGGHEQYF.